A selection of T cell receptor beta chains follows, all from one sample in a study of cytomegalovirus exposure and HLA in healthy donors. Libraries were prepared by immunoSEQ multiplex PCR; TCRdb keeps only in-frame clonotypes and omits some of them. The sample has over 150,000 clones; roughly 80% are singletons. Sequenced sample: PBMCs. The receptor set was obtained from a woman in her twenties or thirties in good health and CMV-seronegative. Each CDR3 is given with its conserved first and last residue. A D gene is named only where the DNA matches it firmly. Where a row states a size, it is once, few, many or the class of an expanded clone; other rows omit it.

clone size	J gene	V gene	D gene	CDR3 length	CDR3 DNA	CDR3 protein
-	TRBJ2-7	TRBV6-1	-	16	TGTGCCAGCAGTGGGGGGTGGACAGCGTCCTCCTACGAGCAGTACTTC	CASSGGWTASSYEQYF
-	TRBJ2-4	TRBV5-1	-	14	TGCGCCAGCAGCTTGTGGGGGCTCGAAAACATTCAGTACTTC	CASSLWGLENIQYF
few	TRBJ2-7	TRBV7-9	-	13	TGTTCCAGCAGCCCTACAGGGATCTACGAGCAGTACTTC	CSSSPTGIYEQYF
few	TRBJ1-1	TRBV30	TRBD1	16	TGTGCCTGGAGTGTACCCGGGACAGGAAAAAACACTGAAGCTTTCTTT	CAWSVPGTGKNTEAFF
-	TRBJ2-7	TRBV2	-	13	TGTGCCAGCAGGCAGGGGGGTGGGCCCGAGCAGTACTTC	CASRQGGGPEQYF
-	TRBJ2-1	TRBV11-2	TRBD1	17	TGTGCCAGCAGCTTAGTGGCCGACAGGGGGGTTTTGAATGAGCAGTTCTTC	CASSLVADRGVLNEQFF
-	TRBJ1-1	TRBV28	TRBD1	13	TGTGCCAGCAGTTCCGATTACAGGGGAGAAGCTTTCTTT	CASSSDYRGEAFF
-	TRBJ1-1	TRBV2	-	14	TGTGCCAGCAGGGACAGATCGGGGAGCACTGAAGCTTTCTTT	CASRDRSGSTEAFF
-	TRBJ1-2	TRBV6-1	-	15	TGTGCCAGCAGTGTTGAACACCAAACTACCTATGGCTACACCTTC	CASSVEHQTTYGYTF
-	TRBJ2-7	TRBV5-1	TRBD2	17	TGCGCCAGCAGCTCCTCGACCCTAGCGGAGGGGTCCTACGAGCAGTACTTC	CASSSSTLAEGSYEQYF
-	TRBJ2-7	TRBV27	TRBD1	13	TGTGCCAGCAGTCGGACAGGGGCCCACGGGCAGTACTTC	CASSRTGAHGQYF
few	TRBJ2-7	TRBV4-2	TRBD1	15	TGTGCCAGCAGCCCTGGACAGGGGCCTGCACTCGAGCAGTACTTC	CASSPGQGPALEQYF
-	TRBJ2-7	TRBV5-1	TRBD2	14	TGCGCCAGCAAGGAGGCGGGAGGTTCCTACGAGCAGTACTTC	CASKEAGGSYEQYF
-	TRBJ1-6	TRBV25-1	-	12	TGTGCCAGCAGTGAATCCGGTTCACCCCTCCACTTT	CASSESGSPLHF
-	TRBJ2-5	TRBV9	TRBD1	19	TGTGCCAGCAGCGCAGACCCGGGGGGACAGGGAGAGTCTGTAGAGACCCAGTACTTC	CASSADPGGQGESVETQYF
-	TRBJ2-3	TRBV7-2	-	12	TGTGCCAGCAGCTTTAGTGGAGATACGCAGTATTTT	CASSFSGDTQYF
-	TRBJ1-2	TRBV19	TRBD1	14	TGTGCCAGCCGACAGGGGCAGGTTCCGTATGGCTACACCTTC	CASRQGQVPYGYTF
-	TRBJ2-7	TRBV4-2	TRBD1	16	TGTACCAGCAGCCAAGAGCTGGGACAGGGAAGTTACGAGCAGTACTTC	CTSSQELGQGSYEQYF
-	TRBJ2-2	TRBV7-9	-	16	TGTGCCAGCAGCTCCCCCAGCGGAGCCTACACCGGGGAGCTGTTTTTT	CASSSPSGAYTGELFF
-	TRBJ2-7	TRBV27	-	13	TGTGCCAGCAGTTTCTGGGGCGGAGACGAGCAGTACTTC	CASSFWGGDEQYF
once	TRBJ1-5	TRBV2	-	14	TGTGCCAGCAGGGCCATGGTATCGGGTCAGCCCCAGCATTTT	CASRAMVSGQPQHF
-	TRBJ1-1	TRBV5-1	-	15	TGCGCCAGCAGCTCCCCACAGGGTCTGGACACTGAAGCTTTCTTT	CASSSPQGLDTEAFF
-	TRBJ1-6	TRBV5-8	TRBD1	16	TGTGCCAGCAGCCTCCACGACAGGGGGATAAATTCACCCCTCCACTTT	CASSLHDRGINSPLHF
-	TRBJ1-2	TRBV27	TRBD1	14	TGTGCCAGCAGTGCTTCGGGACAGCTCTATGGCTACACCTTC	CASSASGQLYGYTF
-	TRBJ2-7	TRBV7-2	-	14	TGTGCCAGCAGCTTCACGGGAGTCTCCTACGAGCAGTACTTC	CASSFTGVSYEQYF
-	TRBJ1-3	TRBV7-9	-	16	TGTGCCAGCAGCCGCAGACCAGGGGCCGGAGGAAACACCATATATTTT	CASSRRPGAGGNTIYF
once	TRBJ1-5	TRBV6-1	-	15	TGTGCCAGCAGTGTTATACAGAATAGCAATCAGCCCCAGCATTTT	CASSVIQNSNQPQHF
-	TRBJ2-2	TRBV5-4	-	14	TGTGCCAGCAGCTTATCTACCAACACCGGGGAGCTGTTTTTT	CASSLSTNTGELFF
-	TRBJ2-1	TRBV28	TRBD2	14	TGTGCCAGCAGTTTAGGGGGAGGGGTCGATGAGCAGTTCTTC	CASSLGGGVDEQFF
-	TRBJ1-5	TRBV6-1	-	16	TGTGCCAGCAGTGTTCCGTGGACACCAACCAATCAGCCCCAGCATTTT	CASSVPWTPTNQPQHF
-	TRBJ2-2	TRBV5-4	TRBD2	18	TGTGCCAGCAGCTTGGGACTAGCGGGGGGAGGCATCACCGGGGAGCTGTTTTTT	CASSLGLAGGGITGELFF
-	TRBJ2-3	TRBV6-1	TRBD2	17	TGTGCCAGCAGTGAAGCGCTGGCTAGCGGGAGCTCAGATACGCAGTATTTT	CASSEALASGSSDTQYF
once	TRBJ2-1	TRBV7-9	-	15	TGTGCCAGCAGCCTCCAGGTTTGGTTTAACAATGAGCAGTTCTTC	CASSLQVWFNNEQFF
few	TRBJ1-1	TRBV6-1	-	14	TGTGCCAGCAGGGCTTATTTTACGAACACTGAAGCTTTCTTT	CASRAYFTNTEAFF
-	TRBJ1-6	TRBV6-1	TRBD1	15	TGTGCCAGCAGCTGGACAGGCGGACATAATTCACCCCTCCACTTT	CASSWTGGHNSPLHF
few	TRBJ2-7	TRBV13	TRBD1	15	TGTGCCAGCAGCTCCTCGGACAGGGGAAACTACGAGCAGTACTTC	CASSSSDRGNYEQYF
-	TRBJ2-5	TRBV6-6	TRBD2	16	TGTGCCAGCAGTTACTACAGGACTAGCGGGAAAGAGACCCAGTACTTC	CASSYYRTSGKETQYF
-	TRBJ2-1	TRBV12-5	TRBD2	17	TGTGCTAGTGGTTTGGTACCTGGCCAGCGGGGGGACAATGAGCAGTTCTTC	CASGLVPGQRGDNEQFF
-	TRBJ2-3	TRBV4-2	-	16	TGTGCCAGCAGCCAAGAGGTCGAGTTCGGCGGAGATACGCAGTATTTT	CASSQEVEFGGDTQYF
-	TRBJ1-1	TRBV7-9	-	15	TGTGCCAGCAGCTCGGGCCAGGTCCAGGGCACTGAAGCTTTCTTT	CASSSGQVQGTEAFF
-	TRBJ2-3	TRBV4-1	-	14	TGCGCCAGCAGCCAACCTGGGACTTTGAGAACGCAGTATTTT	CASSQPGTLRTQYF
-	TRBJ2-5	TRBV7-9	-	16	TGTGCCAGCAGCTTAGTGCCAGCTAGCCCCCAAGAGACCCAGTACTTC	CASSLVPASPQETQYF